These 21 T cell receptor beta chains were sequenced from one sample in a study of OX40 agonist ivuxolimab in advanced cancers. Produced via immunoSEQ multiplex PCR; TCRdb's table is partial and in-frame only. The sample carries roughly 20,000 clones, more than 70% recorded once. The sequenced sample was CD4+ or CD8+ T cells sorted from blood, obtained in a trial of the OX40 agonist ivuxolimab. These receptors were collected from an adult with an advanced solid tumor such as melanoma, head and neck, liver or kidney cancer.

This clone was seen more than once but under ten times. Other DNA sequences in the sample encode the same CDR3. V gene TRBV6-5 combines with J gene TRBJ1-2; D is perhaps TRBD1 (6 bases). V was pared by 5 bases and J by 12 bases, with 22 bases between. The CDR3 contains 14 residues. Germline V gene data show CDR1 as MNHEY and CDR2 as SVGAGI. The CDR3 here is CASSPNPGALPNTF. The DNA for the CDR3 is TGTGCCAGCAGTCCCAACCCGGGGGCCCTACCCAACACCTTC.

The chain uses TRBV11-2 and TRBJ1-2; D remains ambiguous. CDR1 SGHAT and CDR2 FQNNGV come from the germline V gene. This CDR3 comprises 12 residues. The ends were cut back, 1 base at V and 6 bases at J, with 6 bases in the middle. CDR3 residues: CASSLGLNGYTF. The CDR3 DNA reads TGTGCCAGCAGCTTAGGACTAAATGGCTACACCTTC.

The chain recombines TRBV6-1 with TRBJ2-7; D is perhaps TRBD2 (5 bases). Trimming removed 4 bases at V and 7 bases at J, with 11 bases between. The germline CDR1 and CDR2 sequences are MNHNS and SASEGT. The CDR3 runs to 12 residues. CDR3 region: CASSGTGREQYF. The DNA for the CDR3 is TGTGCCAGCAGTGGGACTGGTCGGGAGCAGTACTTC.

This clone has only a few counts. This chain links TRBV27 with TRBJ1-1; possibly TRBD1 for D (5 bases). Germline V gene lookup returns CDR1 MNHEY and CDR2 SMNVEV (reference sequence). This CDR3 comprises 13 residues. As DNA, the CDR3 is TGTGTCTCGACGGGAGAGGGGAGTACTGAAGCTTTCTTT. Protein sequence: CVSTGEGSTEAFF.

The chain is built from TRBV7-9 and TRBJ1-1; no clear D. CDR3 length equals 12 residues. With 7 bases removed from V and 5 bases from J, the gap between germline ends came to 11 bases. Germline lookup yields CDR1 SEHNR and CDR2 FQNEAQ (reference sequence). The DNA of the CDR3 is TGTGCCAGCATCCCTATAAGAACTGAAGCTTTCTTT. Protein sequence: CASIPIRTEAFF.

A single count supports this clone. This chain links TRBV11-2 with TRBJ2-3; D is unclear. The V and J ends lost 7 bases and 0 bases respectively, with 17 bases between them. CDR3 size: 16 residues. CDR1 is SGHAT, CDR2 FQNNGV, per germline. The CDR3 DNA reads TGTGCCAGCACCAAAAGAATAGGTCGTAGCACAGATACGCAGTATTTT. It specifies CASTKRIGRSTDTQYF. The full variable domain, completed using reference TRBV11-2 and TRBJ2-3, is EAGVAQSPRYKIIEKRQSVAFWCNPISGHATLYWYQQILGQGPKLLIQFQNNGVVDDSQLPKDRFSAERLKGVDSTLKIQPAKLEDSAVYLCASTKRIGRSTDTQYFGPGTRLTVL.

This clone was counted once. This chain joins TRBV25-1 and TRBJ1-6; D uncertain. V gave up 3 bases and J gave up 2 bases, with 14 bases separating them. CDR1 and CDR2 (germline): MGHDK, SYGVNS. The length of the CDR3 is 17 residues. This CDR3 reads CASSDRTDLPYNSPLHF. The CDR3 bases are TGTGCCAGCAGTGATCGGACCGACCTTCCCTATAATTCACCCCTCCACTTT.

Relative to its sample, this clone is medium-sized (0.01 to 0.1%). The chain recombines TRBV28 with TRBJ1-5; TRBD1 might be the D (5 bases). The V end was cut by 7 bases, the J end by 0 bases, with 10 bases between. Germline V gene sequence: CDR1 MDHEN, CDR2 SYDVKM. The CDR3 is 14 amino acids. DNA of the CDR3: TGTGCCAGCAACAGGTGGGGTAGCAATCAGCCCCAGCATTTT. This gives the protein CASNRWGSNQPQHF.

V is TRBV28 and J is TRBJ1-4; D gene unclear. V was trimmed by 3 bases and J by 3 bases, leaving 17 bases between them. Germline V CDR1 and CDR2: MDHEN, SYDVKM. The CDR3 is 17 residues long. The CDR3 reads CASSFTPQNPSNEKLFF. DNA for the CDR3: TGTGCCAGCAGTTTTACCCCACAGAACCCTTCTAATGAAAAACTGTTTTTT.

The V call is TRBV6-1, the J call TRBJ1-2; TRBD1 agrees at 9 bases. This CDR3 spans 15 amino acids. Trimming cost V 1 base and J 6 bases; bases outside gene matches: 6. Germline V gene data show CDR1 as MNHNS and CDR2 as SASEGT. The CDR3 loop is CASSEVTGTGNGYTF. The CDR3 DNA follows: TGTGCCAGCAGTGAAGTAACCGGGACAGGGAATGGCTACACCTTC.

V usage is TRBV5-6 and J usage is TRBJ1-3, with a possible D match to TRBD1 (5 bases). The CDR3 sequence is 13 residues long. Trimming took 7 bases from V and 4 from J, leaving 12 bases between them. CDR1 SGHDT and CDR2 YYEEEE come from the germline V gene. The CDR3 region is CASRGVSGNTIYF. CDR3 in DNA: TGTGCCAGCCGAGGGGTATCGGGAAACACCATATATTTT.

The chain links TRBV29-1 to TRBJ1-2, with 7 bases that match TRBD1. V lost 4 bases to trimming and J lost 4 bases; unmatched junction nucleotides: 15. Per germline, CDR1 SQVTM and CDR2 ANQGSEA. CDR3 size: 16 residues. The CDR3 loop is CSVGPGLRGRGYGYTF. The CDR3 nucleotides read TGCAGCGTTGGGCCCGGGTTGAGGGGGCGAGGCTATGGCTACACCTTC.

V usage is TRBV10-3 and J usage is TRBJ2-7; D is unclear. V was cut by 11 bases and J by 0 bases, with 26 bases left in between. Germline CDR1 and CDR2: ENHRY and SYGVKD. The CDR3 totals 17 residues. CDR3 in DNA: TGTGCCCTCAACCGACGCACGAGTCTTCGGAGCTCCTACGAGCAGTACTTC. This translates into CALNRRTSLRSSYEQYF.

DNA of the CDR3: TGTGCCAGTAGTTCCGGTAGGGGGCGTCTTGCCGGGGAGCTGTTTTTT. This translates into CASSSGRGRLAGELFF. The chain carries TRBV19 and TRBJ2-2; TRBD1 matches 7 bases. CDR1 is LNHDA, CDR2 SQIVND, per germline (reference sequence). V was pared by 5 bases and J by 6 bases, with 12 bases of the junction left unmatched. The CDR3 is 16 residues long.

The rearrangement uses TRBV15 and TRBJ2-1, with 8 positions matching TRBD1. J gave up 5 bases and V 3 bases, and 21 bases lay outside the gene matches. The germline V gene has CDR1 LNHNV and CDR2 YYDKDF (reference sequence). The CDR3 contains 20 residues. Here the CDR3 DNA reads TGTGCCACCAGCAGGGCTACAGGGGGGATGTCGTCGTTGCATGACAATGAGCAGTTCTTC. Its translation is CATSRATGGMSSLHDNEQFF.

This chain uses TRBV27 with TRBJ2-7, with no clear D. Trimming took off 3 bases at V and 9 bases at J, with 6 bases between the two ends. CDR3 length: 10 residues. Germline V lookup: CDR1 MNHEY, CDR2 SMNVEV (reference sequence). The CDR3 here is CASSFKPQYF. The CDR3 bases are TGTGCCAGCAGTTTCAAACCGCAGTACTTC.

This rearrangement joins TRBV7-9 to TRBJ1-4; TRBD1 might be the D (5 bases). Between the trimmed V and J ends, which lost 2 bases and 7 bases, there was a span of 14 bases. The CDR3 consists of 15 residues. Germline V lookup: CDR1 SEHNR, CDR2 FQNEAQ (reference sequence). CDR3 nucleotides: TGTGCCAGCAGCTTACGAGCCGGGGGTGGTGAAAAACTGTTTTTT. This encodes CASSLRAGGGEKLFF.

This chain connects TRBV5-4 to TRBJ2-3; 8 nucleotides agree with TRBD1. The V gene end was trimmed by 0 bases and the J gene end by 3 bases; junction bases not matched to a gene: 6. Germline-derived CDR1 and CDR2 are SGHNT and YYREEE (reference sequence). The CDR3 spans 16 residues. For the CDR3, the DNA is TGTGCCAGCAGCTTGGGGGGGTGGACAGGGACAGATACGCAGTATTTT. Protein sequence: CASSLGGWTGTDTQYF.

The chain joins TRBV28 to TRBJ2-1, with 12 bases fitting TRBD2. Losses at the gene ends were 3 bases for V and 10 bases for J; bases not matched to a gene: 16. Germline CDR1 MDHEN, CDR2 SYDVKM. This CDR3 has 18 amino acids. The CDR3 here is CASSFSPTLAGGPNEQFF. CDR3 DNA sequence: TGTGCCAGCAGTTTTTCACCTACGCTAGCGGGAGGGCCTAACGAGCAGTTCTTC. The variable domain in full, completed from reference TRBV28 and TRBJ2-1, reads DVKVTQSSRYLVKRTGEKVFLECVQDMDHENMFWYRQDPGLGLRLIYFSYDVKMKEKGDIPEGYSVSREKKERFSLILESASTNQTSMYLCASSFSPTLAGGPNEQFFGPGTRLTVL.

V is TRBV19 and J is TRBJ2-7, with 7 bases aligning to TRBD2. V gave up 3 bases and J gave up 1 base; unmatched junction bases: 3. Germline V CDR1 and CDR2: LNHDA, SQIVND (reference sequence). This CDR3 is 14 amino acids long. CDR3 protein: CASSMASGSYEQYF. The CDR3 DNA follows: TGTGCCAGTAGTATGGCTAGCGGATCCTACGAGCAGTACTTC.

The genes are TRBV10-1 and TRBJ2-5; D is undetermined. The CDR3 contains 14 residues. V dropped 0 bases and J dropped 13 bases, with 18 bases sitting between them. CDR1 and CDR2 (germline): WNHNN, SYGVQD (reference sequence). CDR3 nucleotide sequence: TGCGCCAGCAGTGAGTCGGAGTCCCGAAGGGATATGTACTTC. The encoded protein is CASSESESRRDMYF.